This T cell receptor (beta chain) is drawn from a study of cytomegalovirus exposure and HLA in healthy donors. Study-wide results and limits: Later, an analysis showed that TCR beta chains associated with HLA were more clonally expanded than others that were equally common. The study recorded more than 150 TCR beta chains that were cytomegalovirus-associated.

V lost 1 base, J lost 2 bases, and 5 bases stayed unmatched. The CDR3 length is 15 residues. Germline loops: CDR1 SGHKS, CDR2 YYEKEE (reference sequence). Concerning this clone itself: Its antigen is currently unknown.

Researchers ran the PCR with 60 Vbeta and 13 Jbeta primers. Method: immunoSEQ multiplex PCR; TCRdb's copy keeps in-frame clones and lacks some. Of approximately 170,000 clones in the sample, 65% to 85% were seen once. The sample consisted of PBMCs. J is TRBJ2-7 and V is TRBV5-5; TRBD2 agrees at 8 bases. This TCR was sampled from a boy between 2 and 10 years old in good health and CMV-seronegative. CDR3: CASSLSSGITYEQYF. In DNA form, the CDR3 reads TGTGCCAGCAGCTTGAGTAGCGGGATAACCTACGAGCAGTACTTC. The full variable domain, its missing parts supplied by reference TRBV5-5 and TRBJ2-7, is DAGVTQSPTHLIKTRGQQVTLRCSPISGHKSVSWYQQVLGQGPQFIFQYYEKEERGRGNFPDRFSARQFPNYSSELNVNALLLGDSALYLCASSLSSGITYEQYFGPGTRLTVT.